The clone carrying this T cell receptor (beta chain) has a handful of counts. The data originate from a study of T cells after yellow fever vaccination. From the 5' RACE reads, TCRdb called clonotypes with MiXCR, one entry per CDR3 protein. The repertoire consists of some 550,000 distinct CDR3 sequences, with about a fifth occurring once and the leading ten covering more than 13%. This CDR3 region has 15 residues. Looked up from germline, CDR1 is KGHSH and CDR2 is LQKENI. Trimming removed 3 bases at V and 4 bases at J, with 15 bases between. Sequenced here: PBMCs, sampled 15 days after the yellow fever booster vaccination. This rearrangement joins TRBV18 to TRBJ1-2; a weak D match, TRBD1 (6 bases). The receptor comes from a man aged 25 to 45 who received the YFV17D yellow fever vaccine. CDR3 DNA sequence: TGTGCCAGCTCACCGGGGACAACCACAACCTATGGCTACACCTTC. Translated, it gives CASSPGTTTTYGYTF.